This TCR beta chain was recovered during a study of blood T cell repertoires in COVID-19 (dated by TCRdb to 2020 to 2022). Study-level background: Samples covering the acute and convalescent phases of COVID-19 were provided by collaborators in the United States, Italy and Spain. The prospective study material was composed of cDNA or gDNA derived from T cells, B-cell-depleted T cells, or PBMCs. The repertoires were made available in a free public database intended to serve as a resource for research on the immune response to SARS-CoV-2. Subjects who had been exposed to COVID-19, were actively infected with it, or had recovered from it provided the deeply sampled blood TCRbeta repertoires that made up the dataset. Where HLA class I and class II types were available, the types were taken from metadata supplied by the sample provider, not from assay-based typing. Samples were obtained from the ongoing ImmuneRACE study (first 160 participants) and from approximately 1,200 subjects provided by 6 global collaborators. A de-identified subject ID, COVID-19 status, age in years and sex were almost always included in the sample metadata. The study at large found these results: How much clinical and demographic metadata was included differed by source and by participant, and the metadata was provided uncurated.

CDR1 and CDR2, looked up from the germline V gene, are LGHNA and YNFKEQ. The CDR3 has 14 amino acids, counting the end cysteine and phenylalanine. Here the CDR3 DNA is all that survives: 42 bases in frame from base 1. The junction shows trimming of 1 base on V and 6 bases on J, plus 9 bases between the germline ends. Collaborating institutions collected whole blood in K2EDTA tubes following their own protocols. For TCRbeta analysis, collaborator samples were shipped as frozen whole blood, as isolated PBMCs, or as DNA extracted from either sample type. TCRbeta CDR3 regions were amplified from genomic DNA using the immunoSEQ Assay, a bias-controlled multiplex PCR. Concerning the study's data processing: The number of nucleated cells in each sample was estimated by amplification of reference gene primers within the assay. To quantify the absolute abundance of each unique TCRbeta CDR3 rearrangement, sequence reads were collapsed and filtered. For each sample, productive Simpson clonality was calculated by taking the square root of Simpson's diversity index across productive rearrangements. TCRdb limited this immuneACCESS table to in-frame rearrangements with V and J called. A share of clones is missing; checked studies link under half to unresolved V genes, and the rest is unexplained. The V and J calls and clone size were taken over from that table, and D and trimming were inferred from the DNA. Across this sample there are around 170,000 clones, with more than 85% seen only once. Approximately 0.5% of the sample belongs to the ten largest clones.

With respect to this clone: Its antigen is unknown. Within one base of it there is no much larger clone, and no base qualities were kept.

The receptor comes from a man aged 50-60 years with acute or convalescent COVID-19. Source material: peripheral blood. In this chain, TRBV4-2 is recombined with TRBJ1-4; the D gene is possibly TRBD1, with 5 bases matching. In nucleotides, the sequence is TGTGCCAGCAGCCAAGTCGTCAGGGATGAAAAACTGTTTTTT. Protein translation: CASSQVVRDEKLFF.